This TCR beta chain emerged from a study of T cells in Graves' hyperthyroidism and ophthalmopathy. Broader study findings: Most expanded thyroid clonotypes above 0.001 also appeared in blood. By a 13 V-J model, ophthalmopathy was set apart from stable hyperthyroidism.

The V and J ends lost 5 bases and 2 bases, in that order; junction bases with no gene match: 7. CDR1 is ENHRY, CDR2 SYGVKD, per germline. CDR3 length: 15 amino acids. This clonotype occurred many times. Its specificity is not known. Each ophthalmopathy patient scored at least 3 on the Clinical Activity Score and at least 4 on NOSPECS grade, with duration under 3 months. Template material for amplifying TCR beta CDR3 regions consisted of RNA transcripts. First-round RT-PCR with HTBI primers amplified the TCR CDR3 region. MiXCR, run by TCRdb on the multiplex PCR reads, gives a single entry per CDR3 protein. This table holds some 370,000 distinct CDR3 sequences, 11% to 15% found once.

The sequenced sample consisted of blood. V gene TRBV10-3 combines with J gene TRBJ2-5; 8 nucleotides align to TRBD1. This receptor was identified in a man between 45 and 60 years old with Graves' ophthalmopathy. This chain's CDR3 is CAISTPGQAQETQYF. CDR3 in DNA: TGTGCCATCAGTACCCCGGGACAGGCGCAAGAGACCCAGTACTTC.